This T cell receptor (beta chain) was sequenced for a study of shared clonotypes between healthy human individuals. Sequenced by immunoSEQ multiplex PCR; TCRdb stores in-frame clones only, minus some. The sample carries some 1,600,000 clones, approximately 98% recorded once. Among the donors, all were Caucasian adults who lived in Nashville, Tennessee. Researchers partitioned CD4+ cells into CD45RA+ naive and CD45RA-negative memory subsets. Material for sequencing was naive CD4+ T cells sorted from blood. Subset denoted: CD45RA+ positively selected. The sequence was collected from a man aged 25-40 years in good health.

The CDR3 sequence is CAIKIERFQETQYF. The CDR3, as DNA: TGTGCCATCAAAATTGAAAGGTTTCAAGAGACCCAGTACTTC. This rearrangement joins TRBV10-3 to TRBJ2-5; D gene unclear. This CDR3 has 14 amino acids. Trimming took off 7 bases at V and 2 bases at J, with 14 bases between the two ends. Germline V gene data show CDR1 as ENHRY and CDR2 as SYGVKD.